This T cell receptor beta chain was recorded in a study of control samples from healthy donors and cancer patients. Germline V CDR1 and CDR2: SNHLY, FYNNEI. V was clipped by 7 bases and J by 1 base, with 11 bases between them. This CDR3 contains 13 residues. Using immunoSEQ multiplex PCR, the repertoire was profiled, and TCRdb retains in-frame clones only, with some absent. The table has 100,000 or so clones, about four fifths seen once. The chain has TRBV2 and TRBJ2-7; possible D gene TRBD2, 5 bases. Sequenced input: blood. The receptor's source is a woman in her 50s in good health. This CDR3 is CASNRETSYEQYF. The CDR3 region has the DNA TGTGCCAGCAACCGGGAAACATCCTACGAGCAGTACTTC.